The TCR beta chain described here comes from a study of early T cells in non-severe SARS-CoV-2 infection. The CDR3 covers 13 residues. Germline-derived CDR1 and CDR2 are DFQATT and SNEGSKA (reference sequence). V lost 6 bases and J 1 base, leaving 9 bases between the germline ends. TCRdb analysed the 5' RACE reads with MiXCR anew, one entry per CDR3 protein. The sample holds some 82,000 distinct CDR3 sequences, about 12% seen once. This clonotype was detected only a few times. The chain combines TRBV20-1 with TRBJ2-2; TRBD2 is a possible D gene (6 bases). This specimen was whole blood, taken at baseline. The origin of this receptor is an adult who was a healthcare worker with PCR-confirmed SARS-CoV-2 infection or an uninfected control (not recorded which). The CDR3 coding sequence is TGCAGTGCCTATAGCGGGAACACCGGGGAGCTGTTTTTT. This translates into CSAYSGNTGELFF.